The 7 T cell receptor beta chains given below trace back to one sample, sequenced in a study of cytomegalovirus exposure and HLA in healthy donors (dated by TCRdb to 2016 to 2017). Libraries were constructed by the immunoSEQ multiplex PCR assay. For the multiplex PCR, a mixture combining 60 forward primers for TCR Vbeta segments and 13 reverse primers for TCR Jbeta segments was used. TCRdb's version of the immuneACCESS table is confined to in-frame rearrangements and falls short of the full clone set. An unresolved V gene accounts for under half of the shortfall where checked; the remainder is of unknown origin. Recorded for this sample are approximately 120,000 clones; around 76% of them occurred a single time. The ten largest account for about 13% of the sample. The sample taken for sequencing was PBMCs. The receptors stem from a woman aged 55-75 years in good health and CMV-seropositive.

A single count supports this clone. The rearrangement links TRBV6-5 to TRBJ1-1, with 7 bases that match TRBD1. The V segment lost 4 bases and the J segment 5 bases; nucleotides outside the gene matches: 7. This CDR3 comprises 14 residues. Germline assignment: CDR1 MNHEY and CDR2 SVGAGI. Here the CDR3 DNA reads TGTGCCAGCAGTTGGGACAGTCGAGGGACTGAAGCTTTCTTT. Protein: CASSWDSRGTEAFF.

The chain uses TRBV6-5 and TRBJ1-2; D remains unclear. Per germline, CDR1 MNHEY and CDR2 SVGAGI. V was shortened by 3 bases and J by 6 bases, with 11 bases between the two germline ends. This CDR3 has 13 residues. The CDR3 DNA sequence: TGTGCCAGCAGTTATGGGTCTCGGGATGGCTACACCTTC. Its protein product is CASSYGSRDGYTF.

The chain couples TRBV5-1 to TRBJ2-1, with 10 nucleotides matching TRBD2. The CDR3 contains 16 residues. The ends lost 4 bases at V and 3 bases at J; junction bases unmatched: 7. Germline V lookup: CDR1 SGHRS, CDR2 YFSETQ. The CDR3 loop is CASSPAGTSDYNEQFF. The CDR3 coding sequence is TGCGCCAGCAGCCCCGCAGGGACTAGCGACTACAATGAGCAGTTCTTC.

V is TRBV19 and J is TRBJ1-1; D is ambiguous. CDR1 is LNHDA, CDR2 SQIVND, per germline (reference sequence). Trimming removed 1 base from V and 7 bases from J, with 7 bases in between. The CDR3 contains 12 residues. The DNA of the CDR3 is TGTGCCAGTAGTATAGTTTCGTATGAAGCTTTCTTT. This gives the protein CASSIVSYEAFF.

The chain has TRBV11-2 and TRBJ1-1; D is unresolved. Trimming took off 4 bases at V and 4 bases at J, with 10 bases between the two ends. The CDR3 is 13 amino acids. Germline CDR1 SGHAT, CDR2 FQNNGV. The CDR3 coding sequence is TGTGCCAGCAGCTCGCAGGTCCTCACTGAAGCTTTCTTT. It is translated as CASSSQVLTEAFF.

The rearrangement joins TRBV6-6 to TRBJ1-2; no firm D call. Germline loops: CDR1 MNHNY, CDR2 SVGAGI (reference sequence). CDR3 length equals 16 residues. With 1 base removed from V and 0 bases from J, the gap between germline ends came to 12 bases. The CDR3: CASSYYKRRTNYGYTF. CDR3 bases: TGTGCCAGCAGTTACTATAAGCGGCGGACTAACTATGGCTACACCTTC.

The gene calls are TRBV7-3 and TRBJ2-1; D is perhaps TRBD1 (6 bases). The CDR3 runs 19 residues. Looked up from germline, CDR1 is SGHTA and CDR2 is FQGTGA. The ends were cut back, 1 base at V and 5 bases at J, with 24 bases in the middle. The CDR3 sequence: CASSLIRMVGQGSNNEQFF. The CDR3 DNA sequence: TGTGCCAGCAGCTTAATTCGAATGGTAGGGCAGGGGAGTAACAATGAGCAGTTCTTC.